Below, 14 T cell receptor beta chains from the same sample are listed, as sequenced in a study of cytomegalovirus exposure and HLA in healthy donors. Measured with immunoSEQ multiplex PCR; TCRdb has only the in-frame clones, and not every one. This sample has hundreds of thousands of clones, with roughly 89% found just once. The sequencing input was PBMCs. These TCRs come from a woman aged 18-29 years in good health and CMV-seronegative.

The chain couples TRBV2 to TRBJ1-4, with 8 positions matching TRBD1. This CDR3 spans 15 amino acids. The germline V gene encodes CDR1 SNHLY and CDR2 FYNNEI. V trimming: 8 bases; J trimming: 8 bases; junction bases outside the gene matches: 13. CDR3 nucleotide sequence: TGTGCCAGCGGAACCTCCGGGACAGGAGGAGAAAAACTGTTTTTT. Its protein is CASGTSGTGGEKLFF.

The rearrangement uses TRBV19 and TRBJ1-2; the D gene is possibly TRBD1 (5 bases). Looked up from germline, CDR1 is LNHDA and CDR2 is SQIVND (reference sequence). The CDR3 extends over 13 amino acids. V was pared by 3 bases and J by 3 bases, with 8 bases between. CDR3 DNA: TGTGCCAGTAGTATCCAGGGCCACTATGGCTACACCTTC. Translation gives CASSIQGHYGYTF. Filled out from reference TRBV19 and TRBJ1-2, the complete variable domain reads DGGITQSPKYLFRKEGQNVTLSCEQNLNHDAMYWYRQDPGQGLRLIYYSQIVNDFQKGDIAEGYSVSREKKESFPLTVTSAQKNPTAFYLCASSIQGHYGYTFGSGTRLTVV.

The J gene is TRBJ2-7, the V gene TRBV2; TRBD2 matches at 7 bases. The germline V gene encodes CDR1 SNHLY and CDR2 FYNNEI. CDR3 length equals 15 residues. V dropped 6 bases and J dropped 0; count of bases not matched to a gene: 8. This CDR3 reads CASRRERGRSYEQYF. As DNA, the CDR3 is TGTGCCAGCAGGAGAGAGCGGGGTCGCTCCTACGAGCAGTACTTC.

The J gene is TRBJ2-1, the V gene TRBV29-1; TRBD2 aligns across 15 bases. V dropped 5 bases and J dropped 1; count of bases not matched to a gene: 15. The CDR3 contains 20 residues. Germline assignment: CDR1 SQVTM and CDR2 ANQGSEA. The CDR3 spells CSVSYLGTSGRHYSYNEQFF. CDR3 nucleotide sequence: TGCAGCGTTAGTTACTTGGGGACTAGCGGGAGGCACTATTCCTACAATGAGCAGTTCTTC.

The chain is built from TRBV19 and TRBJ2-2, with a tentative D call TRBD2 (6 bases). In germline, CDR1 is LNHDA, CDR2 SQIVND (reference sequence). V was cut by 4 bases and J by 5 bases, with 11 bases left in between. This CDR3 spans 14 amino acids. The DNA of the CDR3 is TGTGCCAGTAGTAGTGCCCGGGAGACCGGGGAGCTGTTTTTT. Translation gives CASSSARETGELFF.

For this clone: The sample contains more than one DNA sequence encoding this CDR3. The chain carries TRBV27 and TRBJ2-1; no firm D call. The germline V and J ends were trimmed by 0 bases and 0 bases, with 9 bases remaining between them. This CDR3 is 16 amino acids long. CDR1 and CDR2 (germline): MNHEY, SMNVEV (reference sequence). The CDR3 reads CASSLSWRSSYNEQFF. CDR3 nucleotides: TGTGCCAGCAGTTTATCTTGGCGGAGCTCCTACAATGAGCAGTTCTTC.

The chain is built from TRBV6-5 and TRBJ2-1, with 9 bases that match TRBD2. CDR3 length equals 15 residues. Germline CDR1 and CDR2: MNHEY and SVGAGI. The V gene end was trimmed by 2 bases and the J gene end by 4 bases; junction bases not matched to a gene: 3. CDR3 region: CASSYILAGYNEQFF. The CDR3 bases are TGTGCCAGCAGTTACATACTAGCGGGTTACAATGAGCAGTTCTTC.

The V gene is TRBV28, the J gene TRBJ2-5; 7 positions agree with TRBD2. From germline, CDR1 is MDHEN and CDR2 SYDVKM. The CDR3 spans 13 residues. Trimming at V came to 4 bases and at J to 1 base, leaving 0 bases not matched to a gene. The CDR3 region has the DNA TGTGCCAGCAGTTCGGGGGGCCAAGAGACCCAGTACTTC. This gives the protein CASSSGGQETQYF.

The count of this clone is one. This chain links TRBV5-1 with TRBJ2-3, with D perhaps matching TRBD1 (6 bases). CDR3 length: 13 amino acids. V gave up 7 bases and J gave up 1 base, with 10 bases separating them. Germline CDR1 is SGHRS and CDR2 is YFSETQ. The CDR3 DNA reads TGCGCCAGCGGACGACAGGGCACAGATACGCAGTATTTT. Translated, it gives CASGRQGTDTQYF.

The chain links TRBV27 to TRBJ2-3, with D possibly matching TRBD1 (7 bases). This CDR3 contains 16 residues. Per germline, CDR1 MNHEY and CDR2 SMNVEV (reference sequence). Trimming shortened V by 8 bases and J by 2 bases, and 20 bases separated the two germline ends. The CDR3 coding sequence is TGTGCCAGCCAGACTAGAGCCGGGACAGCCACAGATACGCAGTATTTT. Protein: CASQTRAGTATDTQYF.

This rearrangement joins TRBV5-1 to TRBJ1-2, with a possible D match to TRBD1 (5 bases). Germline values: CDR1 SGHRS, CDR2 YFSETQ. The CDR3 runs 16 residues. V gave up 3 bases and J gave up 3 bases, with 18 bases separating them. As DNA, the CDR3 is TGCGCCAGCAGCTCTACGCCGGGACTTCCCTACTATGGCTACACCTTC. Residues: CASSSTPGLPYYGYTF.

In DNA form, the CDR3 reads TGTGCCAGCAGCCTGCAGAGGACAGGGTACTCCTATGAGCAGTTCTTC. Translating gives CASSLQRTGYSYEQFF. V is TRBV12-1 and J is TRBJ2-1; the DNA was not used to check the table's D call, TRBD1. TRBV12-1 is an annotated pseudogene. CDR3 length equals 16 residues.

This chain joins TRBV30 and TRBJ2-7; D gene unclear. CDR1 is GTSNPN and CDR2 is SVGIG in the germline V gene (reference sequence). This CDR3 spans 14 amino acids. Trimming pared 4 bases from V and 3 bases from J, leaving 16 bases between. This chain's CDR3 is CAWNPRVTFYEQYF. The DNA for the CDR3 is TGTGCCTGGAACCCTCGCGTAACCTTCTACGAGCAGTACTTC.

This clone was counted a single time. The chain uses TRBV5-4 and TRBJ1-2; TRBD1 matches at 10 bases. Looked up from germline, CDR1 is SGHNT and CDR2 is YYREEE (reference sequence). The CDR3 covers 14 residues. J was trimmed by 4 bases and V by 3 bases; bases with no gene match: 3. CDR3 residues: CASSSGQGSYGYTF. In nucleotides, the CDR3 is TGTGCCAGCAGCTCGGGACAGGGGAGCTATGGCTACACCTTC.